One and the same sample provided the 16 T cell receptor beta chains below, sequenced in a study of CD8 T cells in Susac syndrome. A quantity of roughly 0.5 to 1 ug RNA underwent reverse transcription using random hexamers. TCRdb reprocessed the immunoSEQ multiplex PCR reads with MiXCR, giving one entry per CDR3 protein. The sample includes roughly 250,000 distinct CDR3 sequences, around 96% of them seen just once. The sequencing sample was made of CD4+ T cells from PBMCs. These receptors came from a human donor with Susac syndrome.

The V and J genes are TRBV5-1 and TRBJ2-5; perhaps TRBD1 as D (6 bases). Germline CDR1 and CDR2: SGHRS and YFSETQ. CDR3 size: 14 residues. Trimming took 3 bases from V and 2 from J, leaving 11 bases between them. The CDR3 here is CASSSQGLQETQYF. CDR3 DNA: TGCGCCAGCAGCTCACAGGGTCTTCAAGAGACCCAGTACTTC.

This clonotype was recorded once. The V and J genes are TRBV5-1 and TRBJ2-5; 10 bases line up with TRBD1. Germline lookup yields CDR1 SGHRS and CDR2 YFSETQ. The ends lost 4 bases at V and 5 bases at J; junction bases unmatched: 14. The CDR3 contains 17 residues. The CDR3 nucleotides read TGCGCCAGCAGCGACGGGACAGGGGTCCCAATCGTGGAGACCCAGTACTTC. This gives the protein CASSDGTGVPIVETQYF.

V is TRBV5-1 and J is TRBJ1-2; D ambiguous. The CDR3 runs 12 residues. Trimming took 1 base from V and 5 from J, leaving 6 bases between them. Germline-derived CDR1 and CDR2 are SGHRS and YFSETQ. The CDR3: CASSLTEYGYTF. CDR3 DNA: TGCGCCAGCAGCTTGACAGAATATGGCTACACCTTC. Full variable domain (remainder filled in from reference TRBV5-1 and TRBJ1-2): KAGVTQTPRYLIKTRGQQVTLSCSPISGHRSVSWYQQTPGQGLQFLFEYFSETQRNKGNFPGRFSGRQFSNSRSEMNVSTLELGDSALYLCASSLTEYGYTFGSGTRLTVV.

The chain employs TRBV9 and TRBJ1-2; D unresolved. Germline CDR1 and CDR2: SGDLS and YYNGEE. This CDR3 has 11 residues. V was pared by 2 bases and J by 10 bases, with 9 bases between. CDR3 bases: TGTGCCAGCAGCGTCACAGAGTCCTACACCTTC. It is translated as CASSVTESYTF.

The chain has TRBV20-1 and TRBJ1-2; D gene uncertain. V was shortened by 6 bases and J by 2 bases, with 16 bases between the two germline ends. The CDR3 is made up of 14 amino acids. Germline lookup yields CDR1 DFQATT and CDR2 SNEGSKA (reference sequence). CDR3: CSARLVGVNYGYTF. The CDR3 coding sequence is TGCAGTGCCCGCCTGGTTGGGGTCAACTATGGCTACACCTTC.

V is TRBV29-1 and J is TRBJ1-1, with D uncertain. V lost 7 bases, J lost 1 base, and 4 bases lay in between. The CDR3 has 10 amino acids. Per germline, CDR1 SQVTM and CDR2 ANQGSEA. CDR3 region: CSGTNTEAFF. For the CDR3, the DNA is TGCAGCGGGACGAACACTGAAGCTTTCTTT.

This sequence joins TRBV5-8 and TRBJ1-2; D is unclear. CDR1 is SGHTS and CDR2 is YDEGEE in the germline V gene. V lost 5 bases and J 7 bases, leaving 12 bases between the germline ends. The CDR3 extends over 12 amino acids. The CDR3 spells CASRKERSGYTF. CDR3 bases: TGTGCCAGCAGAAAGGAGCGCTCTGGCTACACCTTC.

This sequence joins TRBV3-1 and TRBJ2-7; perhaps TRBD2 as D (5 bases). Germline-derived CDR1 and CDR2 are LGHDT and YNNKEL (reference sequence). This CDR3 region has 12 residues. Trimming took 6 bases from V and 13 from J, leaving 19 bases between them. The CDR3 nucleotides read TGTGCCAGCAGTCCCCCCGGGGTCCGTTTATACTTC. Translation gives CASSPPGVRLYF.

The chain uses TRBV4-1 and TRBJ1-5; D is perhaps TRBD1 (5 bases). This CDR3 has 15 amino acids. Germline values: CDR1 MGHRA, CDR2 YSYEKL. Trimming left V 2 bases short and J 0 bases short, with 8 bases between. Here the CDR3 DNA reads TGCGCCAGCAGCCAACAGGGATATAGCAATCAGCCCCAGCATTTT. Translated: CASSQQGYSNQPQHF.

The chain combines TRBV2 with TRBJ2-2; 9 bases fit TRBD2. This CDR3 has 15 amino acids. Looked up from germline, CDR1 is SNHLY and CDR2 is FYNNEI. Trimming at V came to 8 bases and at J to 6 bases, leaving 10 bases not matched to a gene. The CDR3: CASVAREGGPGELFF. The CDR3 bases are TGTGCCAGCGTAGCGCGGGAGGGCGGGCCCGGGGAGCTGTTTTTT.

This chain joins TRBV10-3 and TRBJ1-1, with D maybe TRBD1 (6 bases). Trimming removed 11 bases from V and 1 base from J, with 14 bases in between. CDR1 and CDR2 (germline): ENHRY, SYGVKD. The CDR3 extends over 13 amino acids. In DNA form, the CDR3 reads TGTGCCTTTAGGAGGGGGACGAACACTGAAGCTTTCTTT. It translates to CAFRRGTNTEAFF.

The chain links TRBV30 to TRBJ2-7; D not resolved. The CDR3 is made up of 13 amino acids. V shed 0 bases and J shed 0 bases, with 6 bases lying between them. Germline V gene lookup returns CDR1 GTSNPN and CDR2 SVGIG (reference sequence). CDR3: CAWSVEISYEQYF. CDR3 coding DNA: TGTGCCTGGAGTGTTGAGATCTCCTACGAGCAGTACTTC.

The J gene is TRBJ1-1, the V gene TRBV9; D remains ambiguous. From germline, CDR1 is SGDLS and CDR2 YYNGEE. The germline V and J ends were trimmed by 0 bases and 9 bases, with 12 bases remaining between them. The CDR3 is made up of 13 amino acids. CDR3: CASSVVAAPQAFF. CDR3 nucleotide sequence: TGTGCCAGCAGCGTAGTCGCGGCACCTCAAGCTTTCTTT.

The rearrangement uses TRBV20-1 and TRBJ2-1, with 11 bases aligning to TRBD1. The V gene's germline CDR1 is DFQATT and CDR2 SNEGSKA (reference sequence). The CDR3 loop spans 13 amino acids. J gave up 5 bases and V 6 bases, and 3 bases lay outside the gene matches. CDR3 in DNA: TGCAGTGCATCGGGACAGGGGGACAATGAGCAGTTCTTC. Translation gives CSASGQGDNEQFF.

The chain couples TRBV12-3 or TRBV12-4 to TRBJ1-5; possibly TRBD1 for D (5 bases). V lost 3 bases and J 1 base, leaving 13 bases between the germline ends. This CDR3 contains 16 residues. In DNA form, the CDR3 reads TGTGCCAGCAGTTTGTACGGATCAGGGAGCAATCAGCCCCAGCATTTT. This translates into CASSLYGSGSNQPQHF.

The chain joins TRBV6-5 to TRBJ1-4, with D possibly TRBD1 on 5 matching bases. The CDR3 has 15 residues. The ends were cut back, 0 bases at V and 7 bases at J, with 12 bases in the middle. Germline V gives CDR1 MNHEY, CDR2 SVGAGI. Here the CDR3 DNA reads TGTGCCAGCAGTTACTCGAATCAGGGTGCTGAAAAACTGTTTTTT. Protein product: CASSYSNQGAEKLFF.